This T cell receptor (beta chain) was captured in a study of blood T cell repertoires in COVID-19 (dated by TCRdb to 2020 to 2021). Study-wide context: Samples covering the acute and convalescent phases of COVID-19 were provided by collaborators in the United States, Italy and Spain. The prospective study material was composed of cDNA or gDNA derived from T cells, B-cell-depleted T cells, or PBMCs. The dataset comprised deeply sampled blood TCRbeta repertoires from subjects exposed to, actively infected with, or recovered from COVID-19. The repertoires were released in a freely available public database intended as a resource for research on the immune response to SARS-CoV-2. The samples were drawn from two sources: the first 160 participants of the ongoing ImmuneRACE study, and 950 to 1,500 subjects contributed by 6 global collaborators. The sample metadata nearly always contained a de-identified subject ID, COVID-19 status, age in years and sex. Where available, HLA class I and class II types were taken from metadata supplied by the sample provider and were not determined by assay-based typing.

On this clone: Its antigen remains unidentified. No base quality values were provided; no much bigger clone lies one nucleotide off.

The research as a whole found: The amount of clinical and demographic metadata varied by source and participant and was provided uncurated.

Trimmed from V: 2 bases; trimmed from J: 5 bases; junction bases lacking a gene match: 9. The CDR3 spans 17 residues, from the cysteine through the phenylalanine. Only the CDR3 DNA is retained, 51 bases long and in frame from the first base. CDR1 and CDR2 were assigned from the germline V gene as KGHSH and LQKENI. A second Seattle source provided samples from volunteer blood donors who had recovered from COVID-19. Each collaborating institution followed its own protocols to collect whole blood in K2EDTA tubes. For TCRbeta analysis, collaborators shipped samples in one of three forms: frozen whole blood, isolated PBMCs, or DNA extracted from either of those sample types. TCRbeta CDR3 regions were amplified from genomic DNA using the immunoSEQ Assay, a bias-controlled multiplex PCR. In the paper's pipeline: Within the assay, amplification of reference gene primers was used to estimate how many nucleated cells each sample contained. Sequence reads were collapsed and filtered to measure the absolute abundance of every unique TCRbeta CDR3 rearrangement. For each sample, productive Simpson clonality was calculated as the square root of Simpson's diversity index over productive rearrangements. TCRdb stores this immuneACCESS table with in-frame sequences only. Part of the clones is absent; in the studies checked, under half of the shortfall reflects unresolved V genes, and no reason is known for the rest. That table furnishes V, J and clone size, whereas the DNA furnished D and trimming. This sample lists 120,000 to 150,000 clones; around 86% were detected once. Jointly, the top ten make up roughly 35% of the sample.

The rearrangement combines TRBV18 with TRBJ2-3, and 11 junctional nucleotides match TRBD2. This TCR derives from a man aged 45-65 years who had recovered from COVID-19. The sequencing sample was made of peripheral blood. The CDR3 corresponds to CASSPSLAGGTGDTQYF. The nucleotide sequence is given as TGTGCCAGCTCACCATCGCTAGCGGGGGGCACAGGAGATACGCAGTATTTT.